This section outlines one TCR beta chain sequence together with its context. The data derive from a study of T cell changes during pregnancy in multiple sclerosis. Here immunoSEQ multiplex PCR was the method, and the copy in TCRdb shows in-frame clones only, minus some. The sample yields 40,000 to 55,000 clones, more than 80% seen once. Material: CD4+ T cells from peripheral blood mononuclear cells, obtained before pregnancy. The clonotype was recovered from a female donor with multiple sclerosis, enrolled in a pregnancy study.

The CDR3 nucleotides read TGTGCCAGCAGCCCGCCCCCTCTAGCGGAGCCAGATACGCAGTATTTT. It yields the protein CASSPPPLAEPDTQYF. The chain combines TRBV13 with TRBJ2-3, with 7 bases matching TRBD2. The germline V gene encodes CDR1 PRHDT and CDR2 FYEKMQ (reference sequence). V was pared by 5 bases and J by 4 bases, with 12 bases of the junction left unmatched. This CDR3 has 16 amino acids. Full variable domain (remainder filled in from reference TRBV13 and TRBJ2-3): AAGVIQSPRHLIKEKRETATLKCYPIPRHDTVYWYQQGPGQDPQFLISFYEKMQSDKGSIPDRFSAQQFSDYHSELNMSSLELGDSALYFCASSPPPLAEPDTQYFGPGTRLTVL.